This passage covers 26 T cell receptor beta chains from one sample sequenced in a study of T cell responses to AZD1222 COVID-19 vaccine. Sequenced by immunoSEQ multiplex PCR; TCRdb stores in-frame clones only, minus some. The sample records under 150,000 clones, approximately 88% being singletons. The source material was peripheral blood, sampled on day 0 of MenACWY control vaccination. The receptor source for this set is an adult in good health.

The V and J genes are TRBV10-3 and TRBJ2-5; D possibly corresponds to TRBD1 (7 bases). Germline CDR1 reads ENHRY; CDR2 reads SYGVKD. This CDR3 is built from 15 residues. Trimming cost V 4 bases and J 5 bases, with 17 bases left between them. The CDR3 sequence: CAISARPRGVETQYF. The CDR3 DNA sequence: TGTGCCATCAGTGCCCGACCCAGGGGGGTGGAGACCCAGTACTTC.

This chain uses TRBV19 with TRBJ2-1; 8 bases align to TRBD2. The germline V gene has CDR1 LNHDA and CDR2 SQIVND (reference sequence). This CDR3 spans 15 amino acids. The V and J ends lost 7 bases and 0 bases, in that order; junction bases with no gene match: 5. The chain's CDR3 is CASTPSGSSYNEQFF. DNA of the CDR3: TGTGCCAGTACCCCGAGCGGGAGCTCCTACAATGAGCAGTTCTTC.

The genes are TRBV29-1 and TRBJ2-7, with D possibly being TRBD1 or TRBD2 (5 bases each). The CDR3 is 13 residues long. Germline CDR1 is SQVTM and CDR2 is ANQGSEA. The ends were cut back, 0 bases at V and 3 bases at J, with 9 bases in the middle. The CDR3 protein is CSVEEGVNYEQYF. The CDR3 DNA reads TGCAGCGTTGAAGAGGGGGTAAACTACGAGCAGTACTTC.

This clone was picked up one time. CDR3 protein: CASSLGGGKKAFF. CDR3 nucleotide sequence: TGTGCCAGCAGCTTAGGAGGAGGGAAAAAAGCTTTCTTT. The chain recombines TRBV11-2 with TRBJ1-1, with D uncertain. CDR1 SGHAT and CDR2 FQNNGV come from the germline V gene. The CDR3 runs 13 residues. V lost 1 base to trimming and J lost 9 bases, with 12 bases between them.

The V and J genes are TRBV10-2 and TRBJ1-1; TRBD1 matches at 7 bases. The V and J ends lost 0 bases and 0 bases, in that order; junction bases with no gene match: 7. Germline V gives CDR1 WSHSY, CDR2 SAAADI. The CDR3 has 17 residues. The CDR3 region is CASSESPGQRLNTEAFF. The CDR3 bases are TGCGCCAGCAGTGAGTCCCCGGGACAGAGACTGAACACTGAAGCTTTCTTT.

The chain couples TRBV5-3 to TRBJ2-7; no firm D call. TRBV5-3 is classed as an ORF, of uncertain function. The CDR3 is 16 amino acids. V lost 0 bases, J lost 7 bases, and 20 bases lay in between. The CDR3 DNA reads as TGTGCCAGAAGCTTGGCCGTGGCGAGATCCCCTTCTGAGCAGTACTTC. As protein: CARSLAVARSPSEQYF.

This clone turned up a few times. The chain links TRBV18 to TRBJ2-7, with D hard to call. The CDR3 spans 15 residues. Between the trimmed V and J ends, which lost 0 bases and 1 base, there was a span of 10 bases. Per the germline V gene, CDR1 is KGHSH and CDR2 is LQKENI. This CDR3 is CASSPPAGASYEQYF. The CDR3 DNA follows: TGTGCCAGCTCACCACCGGCAGGAGCATCCTACGAGCAGTACTTC.

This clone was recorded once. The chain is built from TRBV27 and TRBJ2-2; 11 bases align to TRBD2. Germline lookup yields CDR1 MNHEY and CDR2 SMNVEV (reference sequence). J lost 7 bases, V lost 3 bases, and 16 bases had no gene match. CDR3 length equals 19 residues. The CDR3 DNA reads TGTGCCAGCAGTTTGAGGGCATTACTAGCGGGAGTGCGGAACGGGGAGCTGTTTTTT. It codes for CASSLRALLAGVRNGELFF.

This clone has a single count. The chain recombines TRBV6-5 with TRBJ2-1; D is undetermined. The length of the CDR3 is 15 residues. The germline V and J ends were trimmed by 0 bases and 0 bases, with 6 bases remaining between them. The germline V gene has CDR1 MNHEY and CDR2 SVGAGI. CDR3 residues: CASSYSQRSYNEQFF. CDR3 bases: TGTGCCAGCAGTTACTCGCAGCGCTCCTACAATGAGCAGTTCTTC.

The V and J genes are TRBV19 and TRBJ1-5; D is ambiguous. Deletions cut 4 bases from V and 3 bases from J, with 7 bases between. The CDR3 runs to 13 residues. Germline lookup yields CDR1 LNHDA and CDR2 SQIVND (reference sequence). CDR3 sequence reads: CASSKQLNQPQHF. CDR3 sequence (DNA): TGTGCCAGTAGTAAACAGCTCAATCAGCCCCAGCATTTT. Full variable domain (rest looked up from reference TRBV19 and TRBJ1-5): DGGITQSPKYLFRKEGQNVTLSCEQNLNHDAMYWYRQDPGQGLRLIYYSQIVNDFQKGDIAEGYSVSREKKESFPLTVTSAQKNPTAFYLCASSKQLNQPQHFGDGTRLSIL.

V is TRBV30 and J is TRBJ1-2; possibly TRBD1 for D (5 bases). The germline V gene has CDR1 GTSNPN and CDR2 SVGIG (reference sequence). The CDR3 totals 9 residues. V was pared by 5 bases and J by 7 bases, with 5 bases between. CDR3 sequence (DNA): TGTGCCTGGGGGGGTGGCTACACCTTC. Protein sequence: CAWGGGYTF.

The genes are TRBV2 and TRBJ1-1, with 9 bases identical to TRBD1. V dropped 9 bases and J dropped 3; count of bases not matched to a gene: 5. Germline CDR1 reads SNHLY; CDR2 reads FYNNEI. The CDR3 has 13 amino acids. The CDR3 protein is CARAGQGYTEAFF. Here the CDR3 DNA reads TGTGCCAGGGCGGGACAGGGTTACACTGAAGCTTTCTTT.

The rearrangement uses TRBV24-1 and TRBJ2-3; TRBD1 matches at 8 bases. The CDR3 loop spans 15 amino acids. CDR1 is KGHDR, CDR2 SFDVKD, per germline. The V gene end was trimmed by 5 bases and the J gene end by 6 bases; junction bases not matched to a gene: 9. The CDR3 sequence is CATSGGRGLGDTQYF. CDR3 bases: TGTGCCACCAGTGGTGGCAGGGGGCTAGGGGATACGCAGTATTTT.

The CDR3, as DNA: TGTGCCAGCAGACACAGGGAGAGCTCCTACGAGCAGTACTTC. Its translation: CASRHRESSYEQYF. The gene calls are TRBV6-5 and TRBJ2-7, with D possibly matching TRBD1 (6 bases). The CDR3 has 14 amino acids. From germline, CDR1 is MNHEY and CDR2 SVGAGI. V was shortened by 6 bases and J by 0 bases, with 12 bases between the two germline ends.

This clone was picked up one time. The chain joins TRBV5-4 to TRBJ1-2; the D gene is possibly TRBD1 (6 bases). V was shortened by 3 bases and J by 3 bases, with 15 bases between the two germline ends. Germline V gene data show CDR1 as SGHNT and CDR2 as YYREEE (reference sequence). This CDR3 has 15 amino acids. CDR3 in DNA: TGTGCCAGCAGCTCGGGAGTACAGGGTCACTATGGCTACACCTTC. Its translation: CASSSGVQGHYGYTF.

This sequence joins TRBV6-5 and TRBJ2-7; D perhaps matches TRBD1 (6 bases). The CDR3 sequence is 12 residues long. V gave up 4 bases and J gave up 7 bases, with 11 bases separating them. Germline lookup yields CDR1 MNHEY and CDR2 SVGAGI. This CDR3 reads CASSSTGGEQYF. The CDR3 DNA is TGTGCCAGCAGTTCGACAGGTGGGGAGCAGTACTTC.

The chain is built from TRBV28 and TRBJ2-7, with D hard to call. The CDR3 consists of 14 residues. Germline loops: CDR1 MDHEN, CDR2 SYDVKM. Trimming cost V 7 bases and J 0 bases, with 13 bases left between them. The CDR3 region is CASTSSLDSYEQYF. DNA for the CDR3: TGTGCCAGCACCTCCTCACTTGACTCCTACGAGCAGTACTTC.

The chain's CDR3 is CASSTSGSFNEQFF. Here the CDR3 DNA reads TGTGCCAGTTCAACTAGCGGGAGTTTCAATGAGCAGTTCTTC. The chain has TRBV19 and TRBJ2-1; 11 positions agree with TRBD2. V was pared by 8 bases and J by 6 bases, with 6 bases of the junction left unmatched. The CDR3 is 14 residues long. CDR1 and CDR2 (germline): LNHDA, SQIVND (reference sequence).

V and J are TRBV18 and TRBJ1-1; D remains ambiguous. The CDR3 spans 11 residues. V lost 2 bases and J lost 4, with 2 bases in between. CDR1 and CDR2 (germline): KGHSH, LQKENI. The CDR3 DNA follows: TGTGCCAGCTCACCATCCACTGAAGCTTTCTTT. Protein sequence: CASSPSTEAFF.

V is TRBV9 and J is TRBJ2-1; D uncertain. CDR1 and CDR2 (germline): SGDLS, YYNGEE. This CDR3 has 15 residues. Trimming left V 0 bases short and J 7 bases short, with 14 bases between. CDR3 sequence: CASSVDSVSQNEQFF. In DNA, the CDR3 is TGTGCCAGCAGCGTAGACAGTGTCTCGCAAAATGAGCAGTTCTTC.

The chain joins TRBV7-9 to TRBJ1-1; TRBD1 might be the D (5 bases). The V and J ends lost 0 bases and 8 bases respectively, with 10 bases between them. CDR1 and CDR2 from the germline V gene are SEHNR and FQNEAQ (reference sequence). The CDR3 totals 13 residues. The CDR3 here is CASSLAIRGEAFF. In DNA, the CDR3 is TGTGCCAGCAGCTTAGCTATTAGGGGCGAAGCTTTCTTT.

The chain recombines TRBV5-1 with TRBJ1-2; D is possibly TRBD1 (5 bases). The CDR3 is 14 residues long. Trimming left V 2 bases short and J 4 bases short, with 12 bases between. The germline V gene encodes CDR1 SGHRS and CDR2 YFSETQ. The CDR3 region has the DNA TGCGCCAGCAGCTTAGATGATGGGGCCTATGGCTACACCTTC. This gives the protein CASSLDDGAYGYTF.

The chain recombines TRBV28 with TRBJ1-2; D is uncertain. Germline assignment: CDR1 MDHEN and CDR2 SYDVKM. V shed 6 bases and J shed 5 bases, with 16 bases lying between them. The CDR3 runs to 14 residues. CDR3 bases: TGTGCCAGCAGGGGCCCCGGAAGGCGATATGGCTACACCTTC. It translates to CASRGPGRRYGYTF.

CDR3 residues: CASSLEYEQYF. Written as DNA, the CDR3 is TGTGCCAGCAGCCTTGAATACGAGCAGTACTTC. The genes are TRBV3-1 (or the pseudogene TRBV3-2) and TRBJ2-7; no definite D call. Per the germline V gene, CDR1 is LGHDT and CDR2 is YNNKEL (reference sequence). CDR3 length equals 11 residues. The germline V and J ends were trimmed by 4 bases and 4 bases, with 5 bases remaining between them.

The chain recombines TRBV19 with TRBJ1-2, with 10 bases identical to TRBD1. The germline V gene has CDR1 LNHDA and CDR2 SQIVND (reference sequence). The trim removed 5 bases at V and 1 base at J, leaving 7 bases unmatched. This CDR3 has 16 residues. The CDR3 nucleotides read TGTGCCAGTAGTTCTCGGACAGGGGGACTTAACTATGGCTACACCTTC. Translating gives CASSSRTGGLNYGYTF.

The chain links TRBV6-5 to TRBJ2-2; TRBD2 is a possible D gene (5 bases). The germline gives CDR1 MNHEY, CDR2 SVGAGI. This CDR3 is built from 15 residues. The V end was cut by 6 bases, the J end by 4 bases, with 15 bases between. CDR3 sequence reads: CASRWSGLGTGELFF. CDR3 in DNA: TGTGCCAGCAGATGGAGCGGCCTGGGCACCGGGGAGCTGTTTTTT.